This T cell receptor (beta chain) was profiled in a study of response to subunit inactivated influenza vaccine. Germline values: CDR1 SEHNR, CDR2 FQNEAQ (reference sequence). There are 15 residues in the CDR3. Trimming left V 5 bases short and J 3 bases short, with 14 bases between. TCRdb called the RT-PCR reads again in MiXCR, with one record for every CDR3 protein. Of hundreds of thousands of distinct CDR3 sequences in the sample, 12% were seen once. Sequenced here: PBMCs from blood, sampled on the day of vaccination. This chain uses TRBV7-9 with TRBJ2-1; tentatively, D is TRBD2 (6 bases). The source of this sequence is a man between 50 and 59 years old who received an inactivated influenza vaccine. CDR3 nucleotide sequence: TGTGCCAGCAGCCCGACCTGGGACTTCTACAATGAGCAGTTCTTC. It yields the protein CASSPTWDFYNEQFF.